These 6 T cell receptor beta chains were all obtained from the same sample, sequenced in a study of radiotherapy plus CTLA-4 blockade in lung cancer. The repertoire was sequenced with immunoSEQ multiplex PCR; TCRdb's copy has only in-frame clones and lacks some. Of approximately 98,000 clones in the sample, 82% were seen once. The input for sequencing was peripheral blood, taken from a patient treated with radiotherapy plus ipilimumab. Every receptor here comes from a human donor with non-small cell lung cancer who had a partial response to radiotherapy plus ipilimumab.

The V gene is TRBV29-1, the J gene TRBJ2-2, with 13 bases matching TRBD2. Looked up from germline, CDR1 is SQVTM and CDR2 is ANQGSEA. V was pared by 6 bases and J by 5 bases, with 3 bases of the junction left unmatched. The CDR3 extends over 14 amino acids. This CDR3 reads CSVRTSGRTGELFF. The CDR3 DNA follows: TGCAGCGTCCGGACTAGCGGGAGAACCGGGGAGCTGTTTTTT.

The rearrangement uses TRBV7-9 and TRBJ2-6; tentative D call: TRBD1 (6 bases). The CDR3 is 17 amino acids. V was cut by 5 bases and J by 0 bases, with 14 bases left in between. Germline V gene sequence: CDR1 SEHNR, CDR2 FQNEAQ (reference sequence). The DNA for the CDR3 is TGTGCCAGCAGCGTTGGGGGCATTATCTCTGGGGCCAACGTCCTGACTTTC. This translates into CASSVGGIISGANVLTF. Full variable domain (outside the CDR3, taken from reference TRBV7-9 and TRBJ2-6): DTGVSQNPRHKITKRGQNVTFRCDPISEHNRLYWYRQTLGQGPEFLTYFQNEAQLEKSRLLSDRFSAERPKGSFSTLEIQRTEQGDSAMYLCASSVGGIISGANVLTFGAGSRLTVL.

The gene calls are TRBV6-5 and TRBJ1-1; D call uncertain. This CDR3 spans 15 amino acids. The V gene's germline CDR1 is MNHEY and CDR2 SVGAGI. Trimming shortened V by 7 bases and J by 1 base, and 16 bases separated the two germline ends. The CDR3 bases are TGTGCCAGCACTCGAGAGTGGGCCGGGAACACTGAAGCTTTCTTT. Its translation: CASTREWAGNTEAFF.

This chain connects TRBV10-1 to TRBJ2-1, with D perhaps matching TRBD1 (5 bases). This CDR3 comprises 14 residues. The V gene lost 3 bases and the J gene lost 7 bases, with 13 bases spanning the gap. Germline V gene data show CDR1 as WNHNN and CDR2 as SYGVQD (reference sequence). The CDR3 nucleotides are TGCGCCAGCAGTGAATGGCAGGCAGGGAATGAGCAGTTCTTC. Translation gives CASSEWQAGNEQFF.

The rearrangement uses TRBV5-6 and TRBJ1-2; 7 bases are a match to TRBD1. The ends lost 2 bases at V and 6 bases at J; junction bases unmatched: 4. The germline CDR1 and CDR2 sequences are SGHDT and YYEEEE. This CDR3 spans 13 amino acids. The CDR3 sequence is CASSFGGQDGYTF. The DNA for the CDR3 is TGTGCCAGCAGCTTTGGAGGACAGGATGGCTACACCTTC.

The DNA of the CDR3 is TGTGCCAGCAGTTCCAGAGCGGGAGGGCCCTACGAGCAGTACTTC. It yields the protein CASSSRAGGPYEQYF. This chain joins TRBV7-8 and TRBJ2-7, with 10 bases identical to TRBD2. The CDR3 sequence is 15 residues long. V lost 6 bases to trimming and J lost 2 bases; unmatched junction nucleotides: 7. In germline, CDR1 is SGHVS, CDR2 FQNEAQ.